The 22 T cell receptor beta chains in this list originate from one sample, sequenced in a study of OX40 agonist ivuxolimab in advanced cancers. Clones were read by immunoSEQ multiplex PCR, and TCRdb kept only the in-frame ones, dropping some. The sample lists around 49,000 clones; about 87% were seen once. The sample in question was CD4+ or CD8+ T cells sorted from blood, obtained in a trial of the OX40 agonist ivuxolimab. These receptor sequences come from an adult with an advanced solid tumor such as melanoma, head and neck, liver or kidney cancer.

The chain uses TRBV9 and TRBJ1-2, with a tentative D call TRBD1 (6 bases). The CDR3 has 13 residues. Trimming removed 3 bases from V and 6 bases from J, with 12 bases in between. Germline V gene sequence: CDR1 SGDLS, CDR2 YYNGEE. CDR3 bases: TGTGCCAGCAGCGGAGGGGGGTACGATGGCTACACCTTC. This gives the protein CASSGGGYDGYTF.

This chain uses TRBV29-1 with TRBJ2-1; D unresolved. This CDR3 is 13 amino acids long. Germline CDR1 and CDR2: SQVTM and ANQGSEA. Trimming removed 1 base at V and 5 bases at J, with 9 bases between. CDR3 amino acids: CSVEARTDNEQFF. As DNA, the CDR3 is TGCAGCGTTGAAGCCAGGACCGACAATGAGCAGTTCTTC.

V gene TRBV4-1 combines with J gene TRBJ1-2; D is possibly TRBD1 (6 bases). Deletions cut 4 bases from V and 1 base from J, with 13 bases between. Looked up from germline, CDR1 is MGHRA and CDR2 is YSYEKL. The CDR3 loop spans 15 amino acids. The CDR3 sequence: CASSLIRGINYGYTF. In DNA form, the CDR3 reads TGCGCCAGCAGCCTGATCAGGGGAATTAACTATGGCTACACCTTC.

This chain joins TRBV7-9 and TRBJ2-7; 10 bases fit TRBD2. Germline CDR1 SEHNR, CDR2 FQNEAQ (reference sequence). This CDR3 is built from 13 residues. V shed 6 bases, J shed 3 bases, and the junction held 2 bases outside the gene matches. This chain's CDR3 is CASRGTSDYEQYF. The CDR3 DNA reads TGTGCCAGCAGAGGGACTAGCGACTACGAGCAGTACTTC.

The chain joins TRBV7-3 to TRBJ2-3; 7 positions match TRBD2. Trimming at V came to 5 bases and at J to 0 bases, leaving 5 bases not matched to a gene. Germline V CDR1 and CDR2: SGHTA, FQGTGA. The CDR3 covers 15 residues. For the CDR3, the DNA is TGTGCCAGCAGCCCACTAGCGCTAAGCACAGATACGCAGTATTTT. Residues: CASSPLALSTDTQYF.

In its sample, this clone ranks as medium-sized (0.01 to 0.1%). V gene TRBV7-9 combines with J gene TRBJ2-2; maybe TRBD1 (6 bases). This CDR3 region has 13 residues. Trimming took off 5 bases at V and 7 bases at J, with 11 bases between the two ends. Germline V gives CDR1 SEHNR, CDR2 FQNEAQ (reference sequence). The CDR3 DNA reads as TGTGCCAGCAGCCCCGGGACAAGCGGGGAGCTGTTTTTT. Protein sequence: CASSPGTSGELFF. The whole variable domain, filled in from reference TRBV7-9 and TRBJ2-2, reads DTGVSQNPRHKITKRGQNVTFRCDPISEHNRLYWYRQTLGQGPEFLTYFQNEAQLEKSRLLSDRFSAERPKGSFSTLEIQRTEQGDSAMYLCASSPGTSGELFFGEGSRLTVL.

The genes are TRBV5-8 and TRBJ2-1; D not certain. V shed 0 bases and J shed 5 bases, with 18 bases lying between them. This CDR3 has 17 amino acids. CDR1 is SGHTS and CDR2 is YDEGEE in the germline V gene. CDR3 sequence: CASSLAAGLYRDNEQFF. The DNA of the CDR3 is TGTGCCAGCAGCTTGGCAGCTGGTCTTTACCGGGACAATGAGCAGTTCTTC.

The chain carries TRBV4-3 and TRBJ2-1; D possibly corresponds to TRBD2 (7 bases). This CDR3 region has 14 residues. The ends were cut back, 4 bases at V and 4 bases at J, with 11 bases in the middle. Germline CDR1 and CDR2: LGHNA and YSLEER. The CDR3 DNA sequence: TGCGCCAGCAGCCTGGGGGGGCGATACAATGAGCAGTTCTTC. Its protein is CASSLGGRYNEQFF.

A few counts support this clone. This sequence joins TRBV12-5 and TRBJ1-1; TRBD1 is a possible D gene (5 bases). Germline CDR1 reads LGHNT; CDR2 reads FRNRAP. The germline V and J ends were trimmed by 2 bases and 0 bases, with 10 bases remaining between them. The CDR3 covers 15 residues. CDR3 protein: CASGLPGTMNTEAFF. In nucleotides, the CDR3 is TGTGCTAGTGGTTTGCCCGGGACTATGAACACTGAAGCTTTCTTT.

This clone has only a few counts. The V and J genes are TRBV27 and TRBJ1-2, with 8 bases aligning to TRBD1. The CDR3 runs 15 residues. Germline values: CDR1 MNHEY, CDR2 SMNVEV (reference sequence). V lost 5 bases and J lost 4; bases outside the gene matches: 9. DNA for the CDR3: TGTGCCAGCAGTCCCGGACAGGGTATGGTCTATGGCTACACCTTC. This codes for CASSPGQGMVYGYTF.

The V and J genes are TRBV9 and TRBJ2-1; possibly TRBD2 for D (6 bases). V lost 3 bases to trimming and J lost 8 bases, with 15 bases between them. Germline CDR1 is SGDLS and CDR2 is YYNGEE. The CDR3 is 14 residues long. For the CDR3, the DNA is TGTGCCAGCAGCGGAGGGGTAGCGGAGGATGAGCAGTTCTTC. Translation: CASSGGVAEDEQFF.

CDR3 amino acids: CASPASGTVNTEAFF. The CDR3 DNA sequence: TGTGCCAGCCCAGCTTCCGGGACAGTGAACACTGAAGCTTTCTTT. The chain joins TRBV2 to TRBJ1-1; 7 bases line up with TRBD1. This CDR3 region has 15 residues. Germline V lookup: CDR1 SNHLY, CDR2 FYNNEI. J was trimmed by 0 bases and V by 8 bases; bases with no gene match: 9.

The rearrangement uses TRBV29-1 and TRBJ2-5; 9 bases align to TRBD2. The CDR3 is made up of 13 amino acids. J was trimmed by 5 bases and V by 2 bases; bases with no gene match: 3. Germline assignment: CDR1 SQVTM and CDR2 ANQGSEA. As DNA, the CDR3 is TGCAGCGTTGAACTAGCGGGGTCGGAGACCCAGTACTTC. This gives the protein CSVELAGSETQYF.

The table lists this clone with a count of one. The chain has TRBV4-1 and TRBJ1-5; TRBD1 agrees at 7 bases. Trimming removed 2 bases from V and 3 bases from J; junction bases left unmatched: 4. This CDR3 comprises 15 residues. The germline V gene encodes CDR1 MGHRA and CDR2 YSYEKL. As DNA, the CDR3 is TGCGCCAGCAGCCAACTCGACAGGGACAATCAGCCCCAGCATTTT. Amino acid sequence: CASSQLDRDNQPQHF.

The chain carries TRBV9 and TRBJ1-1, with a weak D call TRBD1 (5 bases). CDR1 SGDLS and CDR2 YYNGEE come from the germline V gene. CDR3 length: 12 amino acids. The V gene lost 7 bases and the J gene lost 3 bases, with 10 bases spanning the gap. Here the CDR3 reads CASSAQDTEAFF. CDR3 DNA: TGTGCCAGCTCCGCACAGGACACTGAAGCTTTCTTT. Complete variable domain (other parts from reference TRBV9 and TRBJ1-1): DSGVTQTPKHLITATGQRVTLRCSPRSGDLSVYWYQQSLDQGLQFLIQYYNGEERAKGNILERFSAQQFPDLHSELNLSSLELGDSALYFCASSAQDTEAFFGQGTRLTVV.

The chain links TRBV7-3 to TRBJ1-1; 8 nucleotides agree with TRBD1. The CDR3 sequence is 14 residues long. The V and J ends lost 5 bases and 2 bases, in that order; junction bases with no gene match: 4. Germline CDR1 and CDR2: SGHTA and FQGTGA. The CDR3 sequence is CASSLGQGNTEAFF. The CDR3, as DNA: TGTGCCAGCAGCCTAGGACAGGGAAACACTGAAGCTTTCTTT.

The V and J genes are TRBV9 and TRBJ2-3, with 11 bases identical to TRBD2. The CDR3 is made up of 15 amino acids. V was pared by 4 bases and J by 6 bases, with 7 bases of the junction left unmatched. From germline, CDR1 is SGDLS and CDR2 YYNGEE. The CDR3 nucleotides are TGTGCCAGCAGCTTTAGCGGGGGGGCAGGGGATACGCAGTATTTT. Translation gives CASSFSGGAGDTQYF.

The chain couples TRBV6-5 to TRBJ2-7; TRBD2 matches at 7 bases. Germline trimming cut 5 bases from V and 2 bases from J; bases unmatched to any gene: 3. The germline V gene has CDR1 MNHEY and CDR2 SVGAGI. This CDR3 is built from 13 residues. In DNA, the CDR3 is TGTGCCAGCAGTAGCCTAGCGGCCTACGAGCAGTACTTC. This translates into CASSSLAAYEQYF.

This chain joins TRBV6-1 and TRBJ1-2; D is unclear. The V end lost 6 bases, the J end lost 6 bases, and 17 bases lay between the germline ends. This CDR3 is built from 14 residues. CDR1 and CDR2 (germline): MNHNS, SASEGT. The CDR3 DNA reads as TGTGCCAGCAGCCGACTTATGCCGTTGGATGGCTACACCTTC. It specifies CASSRLMPLDGYTF.

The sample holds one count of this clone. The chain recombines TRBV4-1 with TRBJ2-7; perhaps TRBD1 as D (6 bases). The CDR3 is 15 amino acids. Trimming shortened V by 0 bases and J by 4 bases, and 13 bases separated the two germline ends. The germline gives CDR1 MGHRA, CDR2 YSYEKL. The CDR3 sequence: CASSQEGAPSYEQYF. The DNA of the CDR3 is TGCGCCAGCAGCCAAGAGGGGGCGCCTAGTTACGAGCAGTACTTC.

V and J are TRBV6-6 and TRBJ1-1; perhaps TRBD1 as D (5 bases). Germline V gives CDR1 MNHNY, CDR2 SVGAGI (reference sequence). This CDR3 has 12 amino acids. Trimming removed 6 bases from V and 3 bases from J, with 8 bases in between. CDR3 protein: CASRPGDTEAFF. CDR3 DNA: TGTGCCAGCAGACCGGGGGACACTGAAGCTTTCTTT.

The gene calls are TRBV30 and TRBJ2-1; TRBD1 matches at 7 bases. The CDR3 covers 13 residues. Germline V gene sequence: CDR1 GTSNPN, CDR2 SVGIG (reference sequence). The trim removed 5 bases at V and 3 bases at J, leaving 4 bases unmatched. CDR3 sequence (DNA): TGTGCCTGGGATGGGACAGACTACAATGAGCAGTTCTTC. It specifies CAWDGTDYNEQFF.